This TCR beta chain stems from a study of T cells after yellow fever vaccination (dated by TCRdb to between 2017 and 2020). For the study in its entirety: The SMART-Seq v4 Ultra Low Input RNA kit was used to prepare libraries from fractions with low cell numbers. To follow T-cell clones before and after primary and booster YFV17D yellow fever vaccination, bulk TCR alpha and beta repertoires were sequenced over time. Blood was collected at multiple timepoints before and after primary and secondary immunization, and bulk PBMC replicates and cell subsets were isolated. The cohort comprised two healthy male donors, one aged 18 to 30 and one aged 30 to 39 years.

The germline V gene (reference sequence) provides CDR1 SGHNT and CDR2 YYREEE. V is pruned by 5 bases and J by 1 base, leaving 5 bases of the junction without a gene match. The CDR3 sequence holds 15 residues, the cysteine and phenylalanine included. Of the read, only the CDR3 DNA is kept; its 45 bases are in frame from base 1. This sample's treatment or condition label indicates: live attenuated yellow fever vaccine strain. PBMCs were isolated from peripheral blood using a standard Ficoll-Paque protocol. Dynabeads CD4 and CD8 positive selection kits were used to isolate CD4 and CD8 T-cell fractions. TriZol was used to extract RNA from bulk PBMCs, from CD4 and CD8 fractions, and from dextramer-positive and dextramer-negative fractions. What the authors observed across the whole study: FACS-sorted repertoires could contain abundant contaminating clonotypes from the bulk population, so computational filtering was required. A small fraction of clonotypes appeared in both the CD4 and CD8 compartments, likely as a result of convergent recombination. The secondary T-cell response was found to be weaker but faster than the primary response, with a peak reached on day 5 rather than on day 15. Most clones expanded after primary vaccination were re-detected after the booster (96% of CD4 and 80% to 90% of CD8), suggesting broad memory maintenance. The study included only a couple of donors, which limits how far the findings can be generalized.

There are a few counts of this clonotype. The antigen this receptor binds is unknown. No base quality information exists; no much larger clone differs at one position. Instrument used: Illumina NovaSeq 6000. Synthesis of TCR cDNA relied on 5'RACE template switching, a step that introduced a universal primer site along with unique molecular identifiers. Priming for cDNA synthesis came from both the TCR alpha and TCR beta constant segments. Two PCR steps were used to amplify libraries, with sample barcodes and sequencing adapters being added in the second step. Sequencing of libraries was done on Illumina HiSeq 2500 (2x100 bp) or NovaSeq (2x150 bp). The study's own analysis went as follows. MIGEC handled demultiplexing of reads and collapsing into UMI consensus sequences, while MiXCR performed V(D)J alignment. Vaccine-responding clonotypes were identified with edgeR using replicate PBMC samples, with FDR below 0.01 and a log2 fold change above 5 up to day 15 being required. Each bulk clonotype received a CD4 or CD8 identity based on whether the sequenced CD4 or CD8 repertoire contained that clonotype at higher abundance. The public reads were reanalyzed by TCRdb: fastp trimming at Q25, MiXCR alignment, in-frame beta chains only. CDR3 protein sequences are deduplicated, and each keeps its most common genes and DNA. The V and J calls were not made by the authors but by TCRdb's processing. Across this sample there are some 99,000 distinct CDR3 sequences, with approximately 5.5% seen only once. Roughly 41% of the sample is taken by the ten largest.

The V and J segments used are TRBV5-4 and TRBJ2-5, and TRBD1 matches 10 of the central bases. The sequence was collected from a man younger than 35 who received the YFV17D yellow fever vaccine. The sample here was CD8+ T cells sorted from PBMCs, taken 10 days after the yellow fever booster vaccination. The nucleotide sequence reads TGTGCCAGCAGTGGCGGGACAGGGGCCCAAGAGACCCAGTACTTC. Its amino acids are CASSGGTGAQETQYF.